This TCR beta chain was found in a study of vaccination and CD4 T cells after COVID-19. For the study at large: Stimulation of cells relied on overlapping spike peptides derived from SARS-CoV-2, HCoV-NL63, HCoV-OC43 and HCoV-229E.

V shed 6 bases and J shed 6 bases, with 11 bases lying between them. CDR1 and CDR2 from the germline V gene are MDHEN and SYDVKM. This CDR3 comprises 12 residues. The treatment: roughly nine-day PBMC culture with coronavirus spike peptide pools or control peptides (ViraFEST assay). Expanded clonotypes were found by TCR sequencing after peptide-pool stimulation (ViraFEST). March to December 2020 was the span of positive PCR dates, which predated US Alpha, Beta and Delta variants. Negative selection was the method that isolated CD4+ T cells after around 9 days of culture. An Oncomine TCR Beta short-read assay was used to sequence the DNA from cultured CD4+ T cells. From the PCR reads, TCRdb called clonotypes with MiXCR, one entry per CDR3 protein. Found here are about 3,300 distinct CDR3 sequences, around 82% of them singletons; the top ten hold approximately 39%. About this clonotype itself: Its antigen remains unknown.

V and J are TRBV28 and TRBJ1-1; D remains unclear. The sequenced material came from CD4+ T cells from blood, cultured in vitro. The TCR originated in a human donor who had recovered from COVID-19. The DNA of the CDR3 is TGTGCCAGCAGAGGTACGGGCGCTGAAGCTTTCTTT. It yields the protein CASRGTGAEAFF.